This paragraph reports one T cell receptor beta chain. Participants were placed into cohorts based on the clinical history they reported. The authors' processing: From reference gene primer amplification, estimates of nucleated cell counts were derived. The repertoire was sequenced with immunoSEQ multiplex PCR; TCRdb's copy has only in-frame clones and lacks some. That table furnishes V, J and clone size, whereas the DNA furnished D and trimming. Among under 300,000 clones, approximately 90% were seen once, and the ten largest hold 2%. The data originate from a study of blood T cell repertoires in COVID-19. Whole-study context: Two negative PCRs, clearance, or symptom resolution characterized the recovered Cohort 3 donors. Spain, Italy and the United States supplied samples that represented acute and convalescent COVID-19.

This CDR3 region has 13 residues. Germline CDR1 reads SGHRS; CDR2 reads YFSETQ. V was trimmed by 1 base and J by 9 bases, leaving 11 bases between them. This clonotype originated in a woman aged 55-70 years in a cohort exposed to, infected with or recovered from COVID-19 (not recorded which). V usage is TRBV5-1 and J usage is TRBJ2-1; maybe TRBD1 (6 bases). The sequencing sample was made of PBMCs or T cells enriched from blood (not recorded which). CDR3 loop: CASSLPGHLEQFF. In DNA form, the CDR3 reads TGCGCCAGCAGCTTGCCGGGACACCTTGAGCAGTTCTTC.